This T cell receptor beta chain was profiled in a study of cytomegalovirus exposure and HLA in healthy donors. The protocol was immunoSEQ multiplex PCR, while the TCRdb copy is restricted to in-frame clones and leaves out a portion. The profile covers over 250,000 clones, with 86% appearing a single time and roughly 0.99% taken by the ten largest. V lost 3 bases and J lost 2; bases outside the gene matches: 4. There are 15 residues in the CDR3. CDR1 is SGHTA and CDR2 is FQGTGA in the germline V gene. Sequenced input: PBMCs. The chain recombines TRBV7-3 with TRBJ2-7; TRBD2 agrees at 10 bases. The clonotype comes from a woman in her late teens or twenties in good health and CMV-seronegative. The CDR3: CASSFQAGGTYEQYF. CDR3 sequence (DNA): TGTGCCAGCAGCTTTCAAGCGGGGGGGACCTACGAGCAGTACTTC.